The 27 T cell receptor beta chains listed next were all sequenced from one sample in a study. In TCRdb, the RT-PCR reads were re-called with MiXCR into one record per CDR3 protein. In the table there are about 680,000 distinct CDR3 sequences, 14% of which are singletons. The sequenced sample consisted of memory CD4+ T cells from blood. The receptors derive from a female donor in good health, serving as a healthy control.

This clonotype has more than one count but fewer than ten. The chain employs TRBV2 and TRBJ1-5; D unresolved. Germline-derived CDR1 and CDR2 are SNHLY and FYNNEI. The CDR3 spans 13 residues. V lost 8 bases and J 0 bases, leaving 8 bases between the germline ends. CDR3 region: CASQEDSNQPQHF. Written as DNA, the CDR3 is TGTGCCAGCCAAGAGGATAGCAATCAGCCCCAGCATTTT.

The genes are TRBV28 and TRBJ1-1; D unresolved. CDR1 MDHEN and CDR2 SYDVKM come from the germline V gene. This CDR3 region has 15 residues. V was shortened by 6 bases and J by 4 bases, with 18 bases between the two germline ends. The CDR3 DNA reads TGTGCCAGCAGGAGACCGGAACGAGGGAGCACTGAAGCTTTCTTT. Translating gives CASRRPERGSTEAFF.

This clonotype has ten or more counts. This sequence joins TRBV20-1 and TRBJ2-2; 11 bases fit TRBD1. Germline-derived CDR1 and CDR2 are DFQATT and SNEGSKA (reference sequence). CDR3 length equals 15 residues. Trimming at V came to 6 bases and at J to 4 bases, leaving 7 bases not matched to a gene. This CDR3 reads CSAGQGASTTGELFF. CDR3 DNA: TGCAGTGCAGGACAGGGGGCGTCGACCACCGGGGAGCTGTTTTTT.

CDR3 in amino acids: CSATPDHGYTF. The DNA for the CDR3 is TGCAGTGCAACCCCTGACCATGGCTACACCTTC. This chain links TRBV20-1 with TRBJ1-2; D unclear. The V end lost 6 bases, the J end lost 6 bases, and 11 bases lay between the germline ends. Germline lookup yields CDR1 DFQATT and CDR2 SNEGSKA (reference sequence). This CDR3 is 11 amino acids long.

The chain carries TRBV6-6 and TRBJ2-7, with D unclear. The V gene lost 2 bases and the J gene lost 3 bases, with 11 bases spanning the gap. Germline V gene data show CDR1 as MNHNY and CDR2 as SVGAGI (reference sequence). This CDR3 is built from 14 residues. CDR3 in DNA: TGTGCCAGCAGTTACGACGCCACCCACTACGAGCAGTACTTC. It yields the protein CASSYDATHYEQYF.

This sequence joins TRBV5-1 and TRBJ1-1, with TRBD1 matching 7 bases. Germline V gene data show CDR1 as SGHRS and CDR2 as YFSETQ. The CDR3 consists of 15 residues. V shed 4 bases and J 1 base; nucleotides not matched to a gene: 7. The CDR3 loop reads CASSVTWTGNTEAFF. In DNA form, the CDR3 reads TGCGCCAGCAGCGTAACCTGGACAGGGAACACTGAAGCTTTCTTT.

This clonotype was detected ten times or more. This chain joins TRBV4-3 and TRBJ2-2; 10 nucleotides match TRBD2. The CDR3 extends over 19 amino acids. The junction had 11 bases not matched to a gene; V was cut back by 0 bases and J by 4 bases. Germline V lookup: CDR1 LGHNA, CDR2 YSLEER. CDR3 in DNA: TGCGCCAGCAGCCAAGATGGCGCTAGCGGGGGACGGGGCACCGGGGAGCTGTTTTTT. Translating gives CASSQDGASGGRGTGELFF.

The chain carries TRBV24-1 and TRBJ2-1, with 7 bases fitting TRBD2. Germline CDR1 reads KGHDR; CDR2 reads SFDVKD. The junction had 12 bases not matched to a gene; V was cut back by 3 bases and J by 5 bases. CDR3 length equals 17 residues. In nucleotides, the CDR3 is TGTGCCACCAGTGATAATCGAGCGGGGAACTGGAACAATGAGCAGTTCTTC. Encoded protein: CATSDNRAGNWNNEQFF.

This clonotype was found a few times. The chain links TRBV9 to TRBJ1-1; 7 bases agree with TRBD1. The junction had 10 bases not matched to a gene; V was cut back by 4 bases and J by 7 bases. The germline gives CDR1 SGDLS, CDR2 YYNGEE. CDR3 size: 14 residues. The CDR3 loop is CASSPWTGRDEAFF. CDR3 in DNA: TGTGCCAGCAGCCCTTGGACAGGACGGGATGAAGCTTTCTTT.

This clonotype was counted only a few times. The rearrangement uses TRBV7-3 and TRBJ2-1; D is possibly TRBD2 (6 bases). Trimming cost V 1 base and J 15 bases, with 13 bases left between them. The CDR3 extends over 12 amino acids. From germline, CDR1 is SGHTA and CDR2 FQGTGA. This CDR3 is CASSLISGTPFF. CDR3 DNA: TGTGCCAGCAGCTTAATATCCGGGACTCCGTTCTTC. Based on the CDR3 plus reference TRBV7-3 and TRBJ2-1, the full variable domain is GAGVSQTPSNKVTEKGKYVELRCDPISGHTALYWYRQSLGQGPEFLIYFQGTGAADDSGLPNDRFFAVRPEGSVSTLKIQRTERGDSAVYLCASSLISGTPFFGPGTRLTVL.

The chain has TRBV14 and TRBJ2-3, with 8 bases fitting TRBD2. Germline V gene lookup returns CDR1 SGHDN and CDR2 FVKESK. The J segment lost 6 bases and the V segment lost 0 bases, leaving 11 bases of the junction unmatched. CDR3 length equals 17 residues. As DNA, the CDR3 is TGTGCCAGCAGCCAAGATCGGGGGGGCCGGGGCTTGGATACGCAGTATTTT. As protein: CASSQDRGGRGLDTQYF.

This clonotype has a handful of counts. Compared with germline, one end of the junction differs, possibly owing to a read error. The rearrangement uses TRBV7-7 and TRBJ2-1; TRBD1 aligns across 7 bases. The germline V gene has CDR1 SSHAT and CDR2 FNYEAQ (reference sequence). The CDR3 totals 13 residues. CDR3 loop: CASSRDSSDEQFF. CDR3 in DNA: TGTGCTAGCAGCCGGGACAGCTCGGATGAGCAGTTCTTC.

This clonotype was seen a handful of times. The chain carries TRBV7-2 and TRBJ2-1; perhaps TRBD1 as D (5 bases). Trimming removed 8 bases from V and 0 bases from J, with 17 bases in between. CDR1 is SGHTA, CDR2 FQGNSA, per germline. The CDR3 totals 16 residues. CDR3 nucleotides: TGTGCCAGCGGGGCACAGCAATTCAGCTCCTACAATGAGCAGTTCTTC. Translating gives CASGAQQFSSYNEQFF.

This clonotype has just a few counts. The chain uses TRBV3-1 and TRBJ1-1; TRBD1 might be the D (6 bases). Germline-derived CDR1 and CDR2 are LGHDT and YNNKEL (reference sequence). V was pared by 1 base and J by 8 bases, with 8 bases between. The CDR3 is made up of 12 amino acids. CDR3 DNA: TGTGCCAGCAGCCAAGCCGGGACAGAAGCTTTCTTT. Translating gives CASSQAGTEAFF.

This clonotype was recorded at least ten times. The gene calls are TRBV9 and TRBJ2-1; possibly TRBD2 for D (6 bases). The CDR3 has 16 residues. The germline V gene has CDR1 SGDLS and CDR2 YYNGEE. With 2 bases removed from V and 0 bases from J, the gap between germline ends came to 12 bases. The CDR3 region is CASSVERVSSYNEQFF. Written as DNA, the CDR3 is TGTGCCAGCAGCGTTGAGCGGGTCAGCTCCTACAATGAGCAGTTCTTC.

This clonotype was observed a few times. CDR3 coding DNA: TGTGCCAGCAGCTTGCAGCGGTTGGAGGGGGAGACCCAGTACTTC. It specifies CASSLQRLEGETQYF. V and J are TRBV5-5 and TRBJ2-5; a possible D gene is TRBD2 (6 bases). Germline values: CDR1 SGHKS, CDR2 YYEKEE (reference sequence). Trimming removed 1 base at V and 5 bases at J, with 15 bases between. The CDR3 is made up of 15 amino acids. Filled out from reference TRBV5-5 and TRBJ2-5, the complete variable domain reads DAGVTQSPTHLIKTRGQQVTLRCSPISGHKSVSWYQQVLGQGPQFIFQYYEKEERGRGNFPDRFSARQFPNYSSELNVNALLLGDSALYLCASSLQRLEGETQYFGPGTRLLVL.

The chain combines TRBV5-1 with TRBJ1-6; D is possibly TRBD1 (6 bases). V shed 2 bases and J shed 6 bases, with 15 bases lying between them. Germline V gene data show CDR1 as SGHRS and CDR2 as YFSETQ. The CDR3 runs 16 residues. DNA for the CDR3: TGCGCCAGCAGCTTACCCCGGACAGAGGGTAATTCACCCCTCCACTTT. It specifies CASSLPRTEGNSPLHF.

The sample holds a few counts of this clonotype. This sequence joins TRBV28 and TRBJ1-1; D is unclear. Germline CDR1 MDHEN, CDR2 SYDVKM. The V end lost 6 bases, the J end lost 0 bases, and 11 bases lay between the germline ends. The CDR3 runs 14 residues. The CDR3 DNA reads TGTGCCAGCAGGAACGGTGGAATGAACACTGAAGCTTTCTTT. Translation: CASRNGGMNTEAFF. The full variable domain, with the rest looked up from reference TRBV28 and TRBJ1-1, is DVKVTQSSRYLVKRTGEKVFLECVQDMDHENMFWYRQDPGLGLRLIYFSYDVKMKEKGDIPEGYSVSREKKERFSLILESASTNQTSMYLCASRNGGMNTEAFFGQGTRLTVV.

This clonotype appeared many times. The chain recombines TRBV12-3 or TRBV12-4 with TRBJ1-1, with D tentatively TRBD1 (5 bases). The CDR3 is 15 residues long. V was trimmed by 7 bases and J by 0 bases, leaving 15 bases between them. The CDR3 bases are TGTGCCAGCACCCGGACCGCAGGGATGAACACTGAAGCTTTCTTT. Translating gives CASTRTAGMNTEAFF.

In this sample, this clonotype turned up many times. The chain is built from TRBV20-1 and TRBJ2-3; TRBD2 agrees at 11 bases. This CDR3 comprises 15 residues. Germline CDR1 and CDR2: DFQATT and SNEGSKA (reference sequence). The J segment lost 3 bases and the V segment lost 6 bases, leaving 8 bases of the junction unmatched. CDR3 loop: CSAQRASGRTDTQYF. The CDR3 DNA follows: TGCAGTGCACAGAGGGCTAGCGGGAGGACAGATACGCAGTATTTT.

This chain links TRBV4-1 with TRBJ2-2, with a tentative D call TRBD2 (7 bases). V was shortened by 0 bases and J by 16 bases, with 15 bases between the two germline ends. Germline CDR1 MGHRA, CDR2 YSYEKL. The CDR3 consists of 13 residues. DNA for the CDR3: TGCGCCAGCAGCCAAGATAGGGAGGGACAATCGTTTTTT. Translated: CASSQDREGQSFF.

In its sample, this clonotype was seen many times. The CDR3 region has the DNA TGTGCCAGCAGTCGCTCCGGGACAGGGGCCTACGAGCAGTACTTC. This codes for CASSRSGTGAYEQYF. V and J are TRBV12-3 or TRBV12-4 and TRBJ2-7; 10 nucleotides agree with TRBD1. The CDR3 is 15 amino acids. Trimming took 5 bases from V and 2 from J; bases not matched to a gene: 6.

The chain employs TRBV5-1 and TRBJ1-5; the D is unclear. Germline V gives CDR1 SGHRS, CDR2 YFSETQ. CDR3 size: 13 residues. Trimming stripped 5 bases from V and 3 bases from J, with 9 bases between. The CDR3 sequence is CASRGDDNQPQHF. The CDR3 bases are TGCGCCAGCAGAGGAGACGACAATCAGCCCCAGCATTTT.

There are a few counts of this clonotype. The CDR3 loop is CSAPGLAVGTDTQYF. CDR3 nucleotide sequence: TGCAGTGCCCCCGGACTAGCGGTCGGCACAGATACGCAGTATTTT. The rearrangement links TRBV20-1 to TRBJ2-3, with 10 bases identical to TRBD2. Per the germline V gene, CDR1 is DFQATT and CDR2 is SNEGSKA (reference sequence). V was clipped by 6 bases and J by 1 base; unmatched bases: 7. This CDR3 region has 15 residues.

V and J are TRBV12-3 or TRBV12-4 and TRBJ1-5, with D uncertain. CDR3 length: 14 residues. Trimming pared 3 bases from V and 3 bases from J, leaving 9 bases between. CDR3 DNA sequence: TGTGCCAGCAGTTTTACGGGAAACAATCAGCCCCAGCATTTT. This codes for CASSFTGNNQPQHF.

This clonotype has a count of ten or more. This chain links TRBV7-2 with TRBJ1-2, with D tentatively TRBD1 (5 bases). The CDR3 extends over 15 amino acids. The ends were cut back, 5 bases at V and 5 bases at J, with 18 bases in the middle. The germline CDR1 and CDR2 sequences are SGHTA and FQGNSA. The CDR3 coding sequence is TGTGCCAGCAGCCCCGGACGGTCAGAGGGGTATGGCTACACCTTC. This codes for CASSPGRSEGYGYTF. Variable domain in full (rest from reference TRBV7-2 and TRBJ1-2): GAGVSQSPSNKVTEKGKDVELRCDPISGHTALYWYRQSLGQGLEFLIYFQGNSAPDKSGLPSDRFSAERTGGSVSTLTIQRTQQEDSAVYLCASSPGRSEGYGYTFGSGTRLTVV.

The gene calls are TRBV20-1 and TRBJ2-3, with a possible D match to TRBD2 (5 bases). V lost 5 bases to trimming and J lost 2 bases, with 11 bases between them. Germline CDR1 is DFQATT and CDR2 is SNEGSKA (reference sequence). The length of the CDR3 is 13 residues. CDR3 protein: CSAPDWDTDTQYF. The CDR3 region has the DNA TGCAGTGCTCCGGACTGGGACACAGATACGCAGTATTTT.